The 13 T cell receptor beta chains in this list originate from one sample, sequenced in a study of blood T cell repertoires in COVID-19. The data were produced by immunoSEQ multiplex PCR, yet TCRdb's version contains in-frame clones alone and is incomplete. The table has hundreds of thousands of clones, 70% to 90% seen once. Sequencing was carried out using peripheral blood. Receptor source: a young woman with active or convalescent COVID-19.

Only one count was recorded for this clone. The CDR3 spells CASSIDRDRGRRRAGELFF. Written as DNA, the CDR3 is TGTGCCAGTAGTATAGATCGGGACAGGGGGAGAAGGAGGGCCGGGGAGCTGTTTTTT. The chain joins TRBV19 to TRBJ2-2; 11 positions match TRBD1. The CDR3 contains 19 residues. Germline CDR1 is LNHDA and CDR2 is SQIVND (reference sequence). J gave up 6 bases and V 0 bases, and 12 bases lay outside the gene matches.

This clone was counted a single time. The chain recombines TRBV3-1 (or the pseudogene TRBV3-2) with TRBJ2-5, with 9 bases lining up with TRBD1. V lost 5 bases, J lost 4 bases, and 8 bases stayed unmatched. This CDR3 contains 15 residues. CDR1 is LGHDT and CDR2 is YNNKEL in the germline V gene (reference sequence). The chain's CDR3 is CASSTGTGLRETQYF. In nucleotides, the CDR3 is TGTGCCAGCAGCACCGGGACAGGGCTTCGAGAGACCCAGTACTTC.

The V and J genes are TRBV6-5 and TRBJ2-5; 8 nucleotides match TRBD2. Germline V CDR1 and CDR2: MNHEY, SVGAGI. The CDR3 is 15 residues long. V shed 7 bases, J shed 5 bases, and the junction held 12 bases outside the gene matches. The CDR3 sequence: CASTPPSGGWETQYF. CDR3 bases: TGTGCCAGCACCCCTCCCAGCGGGGGATGGGAGACCCAGTACTTC.

This chain uses TRBV24-1 with TRBJ2-2; possibly TRBD2 for D (5 bases). The germline V and J ends were trimmed by 1 base and 1 base, with 9 bases remaining between them. Germline CDR1 and CDR2: KGHDR and SFDVKD. The CDR3 runs 16 residues. CDR3 coding DNA: TGTGCCACCAGTGATTTTTGGGAGAAGAACACCGGGGAGCTGTTTTTT. Residues: CATSDFWEKNTGELFF.

The DNA of the CDR3 is TGTGCCAGCAGGACCCGGGACAGGGAGTACAATGAGCAGTTCTTC. Protein: CASRTRDREYNEQFF. The rearrangement joins TRBV27 to TRBJ2-1; TRBD1 aligns across 9 bases. V dropped 6 bases and J dropped 4; count of bases not matched to a gene: 7. CDR3 length: 15 amino acids. From germline, CDR1 is MNHEY and CDR2 SMNVEV (reference sequence).

Only a few counts were recorded for this clone. The V call is TRBV6-5, the J call TRBJ1-2; D might be TRBD1 (6 bases). This CDR3 has 13 amino acids. With 7 bases removed from V and 6 bases from J, the gap between germline ends came to 15 bases. From germline, CDR1 is MNHEY and CDR2 SVGAGI. The CDR3 nucleotides are TGTGCCAGCACGGGACAAATACGAGATGGCTACACCTTC. This codes for CASTGQIRDGYTF.

The chain's CDR3 is CASSLNIGGAMGSGANVLTF. In nucleotides, the CDR3 is TGTGCCAGCAGCTTAAATATTGGAGGGGCAATGGGGTCTGGGGCCAACGTCCTGACTTTC. The rearrangement uses TRBV7-6 and TRBJ2-6; tentative D call: TRBD2 (6 bases). V was clipped by 2 bases and J by 1 base, with 21 bases between them. The length of the CDR3 is 20 residues. Germline CDR1 reads SGHVS; CDR2 reads FNYEAQ.

The rearrangement joins TRBV10-3 to TRBJ1-1; the D is unclear. The CDR3 is 15 residues long. Germline V gene lookup returns CDR1 ENHRY and CDR2 SYGVKD. With 0 bases removed from V and 1 base from J, the gap between germline ends came to 9 bases. In nucleotides, the CDR3 is TGTGCCATCAGTGAGTCGGGCAACCAGAACACTGAAGCTTTCTTT. Its translation: CAISESGNQNTEAFF.

The V call is TRBV6-5, the J call TRBJ1-1; TRBD1 aligns across 7 bases. The germline CDR1 and CDR2 sequences are MNHEY and SVGAGI. The CDR3 runs to 14 residues. The junction had 8 bases not matched to a gene; V was cut back by 6 bases and J by 4 bases. CDR3 region: CASRATGVGTEAFF. The CDR3 nucleotides read TGTGCCAGCAGAGCTACAGGGGTGGGCACTGAAGCTTTCTTT.

V gene TRBV19 combines with J gene TRBJ1-1; no definite D call. This CDR3 spans 15 amino acids. Trimming removed 3 bases at V and 0 bases at J, with 11 bases between. Per the germline V gene, CDR1 is LNHDA and CDR2 is SQIVND (reference sequence). The CDR3 region is CASSIWSLMNTEAFF. In DNA, the CDR3 is TGTGCCAGTAGTATTTGGAGCCTTATGAACACTGAAGCTTTCTTT.

This chain links TRBV5-6 with TRBJ1-3; the D gene is possibly TRBD1 (5 bases). The CDR3 has 15 amino acids. V lost 5 bases, J lost 0 bases, and 12 bases lay in between. Per the germline V gene, CDR1 is SGHDT and CDR2 is YYEEEE. CDR3 sequence: CASSPDRGSGNTIYF. CDR3 sequence (DNA): TGTGCCAGCAGTCCCGACAGAGGCTCTGGAAACACCATATATTTT.

The rearrangement links TRBV9 to TRBJ1-2; no clear D. The length of the CDR3 is 14 residues. Deletions cut 0 bases from V and 1 base from J, with 7 bases between. The germline CDR1 and CDR2 sequences are SGDLS and YYNGEE. The CDR3 protein is CASSVGAGNYGYTF. CDR3 sequence (DNA): TGTGCCAGCAGCGTAGGGGCGGGTAACTATGGCTACACCTTC.

This sequence joins TRBV4-1 and TRBJ2-1; 8 positions agree with TRBD2. CDR3 size: 15 residues. J gave up 7 bases and V 1 base, and 6 bases lay outside the gene matches. The V gene's germline CDR1 is MGHRA and CDR2 YSYEKL. The DNA for the CDR3 is TGCGCCAGCAGCCAAGCGGCGGGAGGAGTGAATGAGCAGTTCTTC. Protein product: CASSQAAGGVNEQFF.